The sequence of this TCR beta chain was determined in a study of shared T cell receptors in the human thymus. This clone was found a few times. The data were produced by immunoSEQ multiplex PCR, yet TCRdb's version contains in-frame clones alone and is incomplete. The sample shows roughly 560,000 clones, 78% of them seen only once. These data are also associated with another study on human thymus T cells.

The sequencing sample was made of thymocytes. The receptor was isolated from a boy in the first two years of life with a congenital heart defect.

CDR3 amino acids: CASSSTLGLSSYEQYF. The CDR3 DNA sequence: TGTGCCAGCAGCTCAACACTAGGGTTGTCTTCCTACGAGCAGTACTTC. The rearrangement links TRBV7-2 to TRBJ2-7; tentatively, D is TRBD2 (5 bases). Germline V CDR1 and CDR2: SGHTA, FQGNSA. The CDR3 spans 16 residues. Trimming left V 4 bases short and J 1 base short, with 17 bases between.